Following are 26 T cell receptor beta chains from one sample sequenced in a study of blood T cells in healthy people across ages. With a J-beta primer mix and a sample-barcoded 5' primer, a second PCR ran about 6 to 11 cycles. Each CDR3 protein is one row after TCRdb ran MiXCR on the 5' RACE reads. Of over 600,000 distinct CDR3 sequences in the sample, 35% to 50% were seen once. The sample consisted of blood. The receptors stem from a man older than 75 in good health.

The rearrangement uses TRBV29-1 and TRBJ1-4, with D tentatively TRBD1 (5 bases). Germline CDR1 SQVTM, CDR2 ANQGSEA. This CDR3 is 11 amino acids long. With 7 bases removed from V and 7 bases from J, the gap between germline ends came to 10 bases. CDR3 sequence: CSAGRGEKLFF. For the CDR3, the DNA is TGCAGCGCTGGGAGGGGTGAAAAACTGTTTTTT.

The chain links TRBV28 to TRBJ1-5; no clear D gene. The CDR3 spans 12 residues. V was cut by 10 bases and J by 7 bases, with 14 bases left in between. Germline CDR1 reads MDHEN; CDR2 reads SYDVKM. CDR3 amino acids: CATQINRQPQHF. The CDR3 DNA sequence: TGTGCCACCCAGATTAATAGGCAGCCCCAGCATTTT.

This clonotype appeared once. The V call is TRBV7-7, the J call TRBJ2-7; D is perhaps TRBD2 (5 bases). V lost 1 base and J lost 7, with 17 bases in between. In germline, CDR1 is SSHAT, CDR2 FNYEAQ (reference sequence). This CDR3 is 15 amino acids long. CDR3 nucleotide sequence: TGTGCCAGCAGCTTAGAAGCGGCGGCCTACAATGAGCAGTACTTC. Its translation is CASSLEAAAYNEQYF.

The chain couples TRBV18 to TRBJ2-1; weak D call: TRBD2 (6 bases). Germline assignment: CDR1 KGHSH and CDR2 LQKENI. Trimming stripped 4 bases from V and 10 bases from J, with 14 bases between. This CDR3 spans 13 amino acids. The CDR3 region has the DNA TGTGCCAGCTCACAAACGGGAGTTCAGGAGCAGTTCTTC. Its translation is CASSQTGVQEQFF.

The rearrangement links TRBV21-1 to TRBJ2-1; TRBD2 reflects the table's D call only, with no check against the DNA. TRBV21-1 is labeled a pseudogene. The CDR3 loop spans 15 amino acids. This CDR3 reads CASRLLPNLGDEQFF. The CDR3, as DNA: TGTGCCAGCAGACTACTCCCGAACCTGGGCGATGAGCAGTTCTTC.

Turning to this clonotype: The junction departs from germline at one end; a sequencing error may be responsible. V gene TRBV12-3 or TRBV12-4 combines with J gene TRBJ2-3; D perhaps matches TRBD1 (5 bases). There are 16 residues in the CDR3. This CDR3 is CASSVSGTVGADTQYF. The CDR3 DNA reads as TGTGCCAGCAGTGTATCCGGCACAGTAGGGGCAGATACGCAGTATTTC.

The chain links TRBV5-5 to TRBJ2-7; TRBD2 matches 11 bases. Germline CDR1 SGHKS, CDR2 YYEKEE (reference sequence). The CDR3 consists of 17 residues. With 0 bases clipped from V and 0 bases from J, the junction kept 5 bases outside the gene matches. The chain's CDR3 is CASSLVSSGGYSYEQYF. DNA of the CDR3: TGTGCCAGCAGCTTGGTGTCTAGCGGGGGGTACTCCTACGAGCAGTACTTC.

The CDR3, as DNA: TGCGCCAGCAGCTTGGATAGCGGCAACTCCTACGAGCAGTACTTC. As protein: CASSLDSGNSYEQYF. V usage is TRBV5-1 and J usage is TRBJ2-7; D is perhaps TRBD2 (6 bases). The V gene's germline CDR1 is SGHRS and CDR2 YFSETQ. The CDR3 consists of 15 residues. V shed 0 bases and J shed 0 bases, with 10 bases lying between them.

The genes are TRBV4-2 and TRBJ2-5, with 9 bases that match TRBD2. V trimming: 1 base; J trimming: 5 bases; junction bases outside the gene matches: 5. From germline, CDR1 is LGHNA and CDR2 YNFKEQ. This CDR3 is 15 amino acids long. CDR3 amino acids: CASSQGSGSDETQYF. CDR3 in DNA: TGTGCCAGCAGCCAAGGTAGCGGGAGCGACGAGACCCAGTACTTC.

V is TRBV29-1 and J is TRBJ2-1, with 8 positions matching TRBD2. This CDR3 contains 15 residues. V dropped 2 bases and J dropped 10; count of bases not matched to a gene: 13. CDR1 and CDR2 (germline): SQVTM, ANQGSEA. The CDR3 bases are TGCAGCGTTGAACAAGGCCTAGCGGGTGGGAGCGAGCAGTTCTTC. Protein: CSVEQGLAGGSEQFF.

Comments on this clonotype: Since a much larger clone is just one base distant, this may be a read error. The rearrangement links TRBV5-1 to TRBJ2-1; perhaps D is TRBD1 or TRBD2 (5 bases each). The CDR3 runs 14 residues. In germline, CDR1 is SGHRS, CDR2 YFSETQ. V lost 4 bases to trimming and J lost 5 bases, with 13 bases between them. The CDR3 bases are TGCGCCAGCAGCCCCTCCGGGGCCCACAATGAGCAGTTCTTC. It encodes CASSPSGAHNEQFF.

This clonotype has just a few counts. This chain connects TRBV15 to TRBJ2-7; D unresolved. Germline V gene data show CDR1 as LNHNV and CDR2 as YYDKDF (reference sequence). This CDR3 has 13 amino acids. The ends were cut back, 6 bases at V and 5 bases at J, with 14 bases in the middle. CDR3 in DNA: TGTGCCACCAGTTACGAAGTTAGCCACGAGCAGTACTTC. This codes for CATSYEVSHEQYF.

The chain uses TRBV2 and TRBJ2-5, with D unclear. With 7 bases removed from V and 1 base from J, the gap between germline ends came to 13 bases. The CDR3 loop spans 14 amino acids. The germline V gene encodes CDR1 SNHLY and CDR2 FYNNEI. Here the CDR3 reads CASKWEAFQETQYF. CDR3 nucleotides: TGTGCCAGCAAGTGGGAAGCCTTCCAAGAGACCCAGTACTTC.

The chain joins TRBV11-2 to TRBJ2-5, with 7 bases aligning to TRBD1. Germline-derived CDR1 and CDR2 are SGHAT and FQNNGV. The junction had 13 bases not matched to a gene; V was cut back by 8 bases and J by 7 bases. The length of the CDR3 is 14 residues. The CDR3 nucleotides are TGTGCCAGCGGGACAGATCTCAACGGTGGGACCCAGTACTTC. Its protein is CASGTDLNGGTQYF.

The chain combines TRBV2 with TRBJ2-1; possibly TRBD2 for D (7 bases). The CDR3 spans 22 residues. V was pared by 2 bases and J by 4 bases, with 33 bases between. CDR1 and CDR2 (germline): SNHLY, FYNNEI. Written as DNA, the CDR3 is TGTGCCAGCAGTGAAATAGGGGGGAGGCTGAGCGGGGCTAATATGGGGTACAATGAGCAGTTCTTC. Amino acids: CASSEIGGRLSGANMGYNEQFF.

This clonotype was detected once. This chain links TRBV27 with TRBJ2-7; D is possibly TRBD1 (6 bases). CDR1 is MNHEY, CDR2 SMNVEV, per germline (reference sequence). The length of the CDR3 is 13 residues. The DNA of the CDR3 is TGTGTCACGGGACACTTCAGCTCCTACGAGCAGTACTTC. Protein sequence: CVTGHFSSYEQYF.

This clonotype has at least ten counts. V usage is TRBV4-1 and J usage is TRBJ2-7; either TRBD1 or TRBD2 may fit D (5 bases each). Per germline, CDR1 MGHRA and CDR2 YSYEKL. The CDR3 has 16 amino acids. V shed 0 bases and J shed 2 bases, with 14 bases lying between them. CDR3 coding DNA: TGCGCCAGCAGCCAAGATCCCGGGACGCACACCTACGAGCAGTACTTC. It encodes CASSQDPGTHTYEQYF.

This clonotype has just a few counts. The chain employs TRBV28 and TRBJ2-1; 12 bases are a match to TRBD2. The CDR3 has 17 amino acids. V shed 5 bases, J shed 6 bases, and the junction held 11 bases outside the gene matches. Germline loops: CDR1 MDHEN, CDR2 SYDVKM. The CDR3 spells CASSLSPPTSGSNEQFF. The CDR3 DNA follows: TGTGCCAGCAGTCTATCCCCACCGACTAGCGGGAGCAATGAGCAGTTCTTC.

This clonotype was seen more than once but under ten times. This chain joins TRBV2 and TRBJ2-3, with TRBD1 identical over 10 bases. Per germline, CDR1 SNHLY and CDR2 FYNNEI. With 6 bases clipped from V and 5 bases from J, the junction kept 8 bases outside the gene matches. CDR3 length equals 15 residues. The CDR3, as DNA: TGTGCCAGCAGCTTTAGACAGGGGGCAGGAGATACGCAGTATTTT. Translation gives CASSFRQGAGDTQYF.

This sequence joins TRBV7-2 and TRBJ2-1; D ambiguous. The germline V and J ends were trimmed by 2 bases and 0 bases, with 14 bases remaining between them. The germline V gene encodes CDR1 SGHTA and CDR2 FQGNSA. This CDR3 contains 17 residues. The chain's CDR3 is CASSLYSLGSSYNEQFF. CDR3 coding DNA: TGTGCCAGCAGCTTATATTCACTCGGCAGCTCCTACAATGAGCAGTTCTTC.

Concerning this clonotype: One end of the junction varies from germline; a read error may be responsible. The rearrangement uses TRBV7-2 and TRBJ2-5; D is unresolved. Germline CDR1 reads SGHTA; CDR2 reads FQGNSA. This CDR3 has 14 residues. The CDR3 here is CASGLGMIQETQYF. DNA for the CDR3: TGTGCCAGCGGCTTAGGAATGATCCAAGAGACCCAGTACTTC.

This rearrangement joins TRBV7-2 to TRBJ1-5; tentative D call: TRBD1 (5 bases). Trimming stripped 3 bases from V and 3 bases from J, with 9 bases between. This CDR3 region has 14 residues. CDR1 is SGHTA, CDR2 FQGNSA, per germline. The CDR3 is CASSLGPLNQPQHF. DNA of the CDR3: TGTGCCAGCAGCTTGGGACCTCTCAATCAGCCCCAGCATTTT.

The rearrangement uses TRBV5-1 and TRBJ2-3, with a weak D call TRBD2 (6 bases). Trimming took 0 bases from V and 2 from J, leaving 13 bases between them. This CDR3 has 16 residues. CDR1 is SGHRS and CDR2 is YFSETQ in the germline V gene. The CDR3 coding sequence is TGCGCCAGCAGCTTGGCCGTTACGGGAGACACAGATACGCAGTATTTT. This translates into CASSLAVTGDTDTQYF.

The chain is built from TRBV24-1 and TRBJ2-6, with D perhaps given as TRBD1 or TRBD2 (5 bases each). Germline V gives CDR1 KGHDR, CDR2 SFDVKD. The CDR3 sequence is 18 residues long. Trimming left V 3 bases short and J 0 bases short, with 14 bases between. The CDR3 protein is CATSDPGRPNSGANVLTF. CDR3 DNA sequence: TGTGCCACCAGTGATCCGGGACGCCCTAACTCTGGGGCCAACGTCCTGACTTTC.

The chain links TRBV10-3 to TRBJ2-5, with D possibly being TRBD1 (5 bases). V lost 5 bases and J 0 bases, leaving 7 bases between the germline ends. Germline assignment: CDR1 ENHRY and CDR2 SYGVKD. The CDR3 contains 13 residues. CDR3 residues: CAISLTDQETQYF. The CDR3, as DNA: TGTGCCATCAGTCTGACAGACCAAGAGACCCAGTACTTC.

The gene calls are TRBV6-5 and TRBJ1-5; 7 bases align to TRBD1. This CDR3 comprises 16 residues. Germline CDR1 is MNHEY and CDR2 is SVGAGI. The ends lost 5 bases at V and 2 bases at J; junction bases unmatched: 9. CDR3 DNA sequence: TGTGCCAGCAGTCCATGGACAGGACTCGGCAATCAGCCCCAGCATTTT. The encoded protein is CASSPWTGLGNQPQHF.